This T cell receptor beta chain was found in a study of shared clonotypes between healthy human individuals. With V trimmed by 5 bases and J by 4 bases, 11 bases remained unmatched. There are 15 residues in the CDR3. Per the germline V gene, CDR1 is SGHRS and CDR2 is YFSETQ. Naive CD8 populations comprised CD45RO-negative cells positively selected for CCR7, excluding terminally differentiated effector memory CD45RA+ cells. TCRdb's copy holds only in-frame clones and misses some; the assay was immunoSEQ multiplex PCR. The table shows more than 2 million clones, with just over 90% occurring only once. The TCR comes from a man aged 18-30 years in good health. Some clones in this sample may be carry-over from other donors' samples. Sequencing was done on a sample of naive CD8+ T cells from PBMCs. This chain joins TRBV5-1 and TRBJ2-7; 8 bases agree with TRBD1. The CDR3 loop is CASRGEGRGLYEQYF. CDR3 nucleotide sequence: TGCGCCAGCAGAGGTGAGGGCAGGGGGCTATACGAGCAGTACTTC.